The entry below describes one T cell receptor beta chain. A second PCR, run for roughly 7 to 11 cycles, used a sample-barcoded 5' primer plus a J-beta primer mix. TCRdb redid the calling of the 5' RACE reads with MiXCR, one entry per CDR3 protein. The table records over a million distinct CDR3 sequences, about 45% of them present only once. This sample was included in a study of blood T cells in healthy people across ages. V dropped 1 base and J dropped 9 bases, with 11 bases sitting between them. The CDR3 sequence is 13 residues long. The V gene's germline CDR1 is SGDLS and CDR2 YYNGEE. The source of this sequence is a woman under 30 in good health. This chain uses TRBV9 with TRBJ2-1; D could derive from TRBD1 or TRBD2 (5 bases each). What was sequenced was blood. The CDR3 protein is CASSVILGGEQFF. The CDR3 DNA sequence: TGTGCCAGCAGCGTAATTCTTGGGGGTGAGCAGTTCTTC.